This passage covers 4 T cell receptor beta chains from one sample sequenced in a study of shared clonotypes between healthy human individuals. Profiled with immunoSEQ multiplex PCR; TCRdb holds only in-frame clones, not every one. The repertoire holds 850,000 to 1,100,000 clones, with 60% to 85% as singletons. The source material was memory CD4+ T cells from PBMCs. As to subset: CD45RA-negative fraction. All receptors derive from a young man in good health. Some clones in this sample may be carry-over from other donors' samples.

The chain links TRBV5-4 to TRBJ2-5, with D possibly matching TRBD1 (6 bases). Germline V CDR1 and CDR2: SGHNT, YYREEE (reference sequence). The CDR3 contains 14 residues. The germline V and J ends were trimmed by 4 bases and 2 bases, with 12 bases remaining between them. The CDR3 spells CASSMGAQQETQYF. The DNA for the CDR3 is TGTGCCAGCAGCATGGGGGCGCAACAAGAGACCCAGTACTTC.

The rearrangement joins TRBV5-4 to TRBJ2-2; TRBD2 agrees at 7 bases. CDR3 length: 16 residues. Per the germline V gene, CDR1 is SGHNT and CDR2 is YYREEE (reference sequence). After removal of 4 bases from V and 5 bases from J, the junction contained 11 bases not matched to a gene. CDR3 nucleotide sequence: TGTGCCAGCAGCGGCCCTGCGGGAGTTAAAACCGGGGAGCTGTTTTTT. This encodes CASSGPAGVKTGELFF.

Regarding this clone: The same CDR3 arises from other DNA sequences in this sample as well. The chain has TRBV19 and TRBJ1-4; possible D gene TRBD1, 5 bases. The ends were cut back, 4 bases at V and 4 bases at J, with 10 bases in the middle. Germline CDR1 is LNHDA and CDR2 is SQIVND (reference sequence). This CDR3 contains 14 residues. CDR3 sequence (DNA): TGTGCCAGTAGTAGGGACCGCCTTAATGAAAAACTGTTTTTT. As protein: CASSRDRLNEKLFF.

This sequence joins TRBV27 and TRBJ2-2; TRBD2 matches at 7 bases. This CDR3 comprises 13 residues. Looked up from germline, CDR1 is MNHEY and CDR2 is SMNVEV (reference sequence). The V segment lost 8 bases and the J segment 11 bases; nucleotides outside the gene matches: 11. CDR3 protein: CASHRASGGELFF. For the CDR3, the DNA is TGTGCCAGCCACCGGGCTAGCGGAGGTGAGCTGTTTTTT.